These 29 T cell receptor beta chains originate from one sample sequenced in a study of T cell responses to AZD1222 COVID-19 vaccine (dated by TCRdb to the early 2020s). Libraries were constructed by the immunoSEQ multiplex PCR assay. The clones in this table, taken by TCRdb from immuneACCESS, are in-frame only. Not every clone is retained; where verified, under half of the shortfall comes from an unresolved V gene, and the cause of the rest is unknown. The sample has roughly 97,000 clones on record, approximately 91% of them singletons. The ten largest clones add up to roughly a sixth of the sample. The time point label here, explained by the study, means: baseline before first vaccination. The sample in question was peripheral blood, obtained on day 0 of AZD1222 vaccination. The receptors stem from an adult in good health.

The chain uses TRBV9 and TRBJ2-1; D is perhaps TRBD2 (7 bases). Trimming removed 2 bases at V and 5 bases at J, with 17 bases between. Germline V gene sequence: CDR1 SGDLS, CDR2 YYNGEE. The CDR3 has 16 amino acids. The CDR3 protein is CASSVFWGGPDNEQFF. The CDR3 nucleotides read TGTGCCAGCAGCGTTTTTTGGGGGGGCCCCGACAATGAGCAGTTCTTC.

The chain employs TRBV12-5 and TRBJ2-2; 7 bases fit TRBD2. The germline CDR1 and CDR2 sequences are LGHNT and FRNRAP. Trimming cost V 2 bases and J 1 base; bases outside gene matches: 19. The CDR3 runs to 21 residues. CDR3: CASGLRTPGLVGGWNTGELFF. Written as DNA, the CDR3 is TGTGCTAGTGGTTTGCGTACCCCAGGACTAGTGGGGGGATGGAACACCGGGGAGCTGTTTTTT.

A single count supports this clone. The chain couples TRBV7-8 to TRBJ1-2; 9 nucleotides match TRBD1. Per germline, CDR1 SGHVS and CDR2 FQNEAQ. J was trimmed by 8 bases and V by 6 bases; bases with no gene match: 13. This CDR3 contains 15 residues. This chain's CDR3 is CASRNYTGQGRGYTF. Here the CDR3 DNA reads TGTGCCAGCAGAAACTACACGGGACAGGGTCGGGGCTACACCTTC.

The genes are TRBV27 and TRBJ2-3; D is perhaps TRBD1 or TRBD2 (5 bases each). The V gene lost 0 bases and the J gene lost 4 bases, with 8 bases spanning the gap. Germline V gene data show CDR1 as MNHEY and CDR2 as SMNVEV (reference sequence). The CDR3 spans 14 residues. As DNA, the CDR3 is TGTGCCAGCAGTTTATCGGTGGGGGCAGATACGCAGTATTTT. Its protein is CASSLSVGADTQYF.

This rearrangement joins TRBV4-1 to TRBJ2-7, with 7 bases fitting TRBD1. This CDR3 has 15 amino acids. Germline V gene lookup returns CDR1 MGHRA and CDR2 YSYEKL. Unmatched junction bases numbered 6, after V lost 1 base and J lost 3 bases. The CDR3 here is CASSQVGSGGYEQYF. As DNA, the CDR3 is TGCGCCAGCAGCCAAGTGGGGTCAGGGGGCTACGAGCAGTACTTC.

This chain joins TRBV29-1 and TRBJ2-5, with D perhaps matching TRBD1 or TRBD2 (6 bases each). Trimming cost V 5 bases and J 2 bases, with 15 bases left between them. Germline V gene sequence: CDR1 SQVTM, CDR2 ANQGSEA. The CDR3 has 14 amino acids. This CDR3 is CSVSVGGKQETQYF. DNA for the CDR3: TGCAGCGTTTCAGTGGGGGGCAAACAAGAGACCCAGTACTTC.

This chain uses TRBV5-5 with TRBJ2-7; tentative D call: TRBD1 (6 bases). Germline CDR1 reads SGHKS; CDR2 reads YYEKEE (reference sequence). The V and J ends lost 2 bases and 5 bases respectively, with 11 bases between them. The CDR3 runs 13 residues. CDR3 in DNA: TGTGCCAGCAGCTTACCAGGGGCAGACGAGCAGTACTTC. Residues: CASSLPGADEQYF.

This chain uses TRBV19 with TRBJ1-3, with D hard to call. From germline, CDR1 is LNHDA and CDR2 SQIVND (reference sequence). The CDR3 has 12 residues. V dropped 2 bases and J dropped 5 bases, with 4 bases sitting between them. The CDR3 DNA reads as TGTGCCAGTAGTATATGGCGAAACACCATATATTTT. It codes for CASSIWRNTIYF.

The chain recombines TRBV7-2 with TRBJ1-4, with a tentative D call TRBD1 (6 bases). This CDR3 contains 15 residues. Trimming shortened V by 5 bases and J by 4 bases, and 14 bases separated the two germline ends. Germline V gene sequence: CDR1 SGHTA, CDR2 FQGNSA. CDR3 sequence reads: CASSPTGSDNEKLFF. CDR3 in DNA: TGTGCCAGCAGCCCAACAGGGTCGGATAATGAAAAACTGTTTTTT.

The chain is built from TRBV6-5 and TRBJ2-1; D might be TRBD2 (6 bases). Deletions cut 2 bases from V and 9 bases from J, with 17 bases between. Germline CDR1 MNHEY, CDR2 SVGAGI. This CDR3 spans 15 amino acids. The CDR3 spells CASSYQTSYSVEQFF. The CDR3 coding sequence is TGTGCCAGCAGTTACCAGACTAGTTATAGCGTTGAGCAGTTCTTC.

V and J are TRBV4-2 and TRBJ2-1; D possibly matches TRBD1 or TRBD2 (5 bases each). V was shortened by 3 bases and J by 4 bases, with 16 bases between the two germline ends. The germline CDR1 and CDR2 sequences are LGHNA and YNFKEQ. This CDR3 has 16 amino acids. CDR3 loop: CASSQASGGQYNEQFF. The CDR3 nucleotides are TGTGCCAGCAGCCAGGCTAGTGGGGGTCAGTACAATGAGCAGTTCTTC.

V is TRBV15 and J is TRBJ1-4; D call uncertain. The CDR3 is 15 amino acids. The germline gives CDR1 LNHNV, CDR2 YYDKDF (reference sequence). The V end lost 1 base, the J end lost 8 bases, and 14 bases lay between the germline ends. This CDR3 reads CATSRASGLYEKLFF. DNA for the CDR3: TGTGCCACCAGCAGAGCATCGGGCCTTTACGAAAAACTGTTTTTT.

This rearrangement joins TRBV19 to TRBJ2-3, with D possibly TRBD2 on 6 matching bases. This CDR3 comprises 15 residues. V was cut by 5 bases and J by 1 base, with 13 bases left in between. Per the germline V gene, CDR1 is LNHDA and CDR2 is SQIVND (reference sequence). The CDR3 protein is CASSVLWGGTDTQYF. For the CDR3, the DNA is TGTGCCAGTAGTGTCTTGTGGGGGGGCACAGATACGCAGTATTTT.

This clone was detected only once. J is TRBJ1-4 and V is TRBV10-3, with D tentatively TRBD1 (5 bases). The CDR3 length is 15 residues. CDR1 is ENHRY, CDR2 SYGVKD, per germline. V lost 2 bases to trimming and J lost 3 bases, with 10 bases between them. For the CDR3, the DNA is TGTGCCATCAGTGAGCCCGGGGCTGCTAATGAAAAACTGTTTTTT. The encoded protein is CAISEPGAANEKLFF.

CDR3 nucleotides: TGTGCCAGCAGCACCAGGGGGCACGGGGAGCTGTTTTTT. Amino acid sequence: CASSTRGHGELFF. The chain links TRBV5-8 to TRBJ2-2, with 8 bases aligning to TRBD1. After removal of 4 bases from V and 7 bases from J, the junction contained 3 bases not matched to a gene. CDR1 and CDR2 from the germline V gene are SGHTS and YDEGEE. The CDR3 is 13 residues long.

The chain carries TRBV7-8 and TRBJ1-3; D is unclear. In germline, CDR1 is SGHVS, CDR2 FQNEAQ. This CDR3 region has 15 residues. V lost 3 bases to trimming and J lost 0 bases, with 9 bases between them. The CDR3 nucleotides are TGTGCCAGCAGCTTGGAGGGAAACTCTGGAAACACCATATATTTT. Protein sequence: CASSLEGNSGNTIYF.

In this sample, this clone turned up once. CDR3 residues: CASRQAPNYGYTF. The CDR3 DNA reads TGTGCCAGCAGACAGGCCCCTAACTATGGCTACACCTTC. The chain recombines TRBV3-1 (or the pseudogene TRBV3-2) with TRBJ1-2, with a tentative D call TRBD1 (5 bases). Trimming left V 6 bases short and J 0 bases short, with 8 bases between. Per the germline V gene, CDR1 is LGHDT and CDR2 is YNNKEL (reference sequence). CDR3 length equals 13 residues.

The chain has TRBV12-3 or TRBV12-4 and TRBJ2-1; D ambiguous. V gave up 6 bases and J gave up 4 bases, with 4 bases separating them. There are 11 residues in the CDR3. The CDR3, as DNA: TGTGCCAGCAGCTCGTACAATGAGCAGTTCTTC. Translated: CASSSYNEQFF.

V is TRBV2 and J is TRBJ1-1, with 8 bases identical to TRBD1. Trimming cost V 10 bases and J 7 bases; bases outside gene matches: 5. The CDR3 runs 11 residues. CDR1 and CDR2 (germline): SNHLY, FYNNEI. The CDR3 coding sequence is TGTGCCACGGGACAGGCTTTTGAAGCTTTCTTT. As protein: CATGQAFEAFF.

The chain uses TRBV18 and TRBJ1-2; perhaps TRBD1 as D (5 bases). Germline CDR1 and CDR2: KGHSH and LQKENI. V was pared by 3 bases and J by 10 bases, with 15 bases between. CDR3 size: 13 residues. The CDR3: CASSPIRVDDYTF. The CDR3 DNA is TGTGCCAGCTCACCGATCAGGGTAGACGACTACACCTTC.

V gene TRBV24-1 combines with J gene TRBJ1-5; possible D gene TRBD1, 6 bases. CDR3 length: 16 amino acids. Germline V gene lookup returns CDR1 KGHDR and CDR2 SFDVKD. Trimming shortened V by 4 bases and J by 3 bases, and 15 bases separated the two germline ends. The CDR3 nucleotides read TGTGCCACCAGTGACTCGACAGGCGGTTTCAATCAGCCCCAGCATTTT. It translates to CATSDSTGGFNQPQHF.

This rearrangement joins TRBV27 to TRBJ1-1; the D is unclear. Trimming cost V 6 bases and J 7 bases, with 9 bases left between them. Germline V lookup: CDR1 MNHEY, CDR2 SMNVEV (reference sequence). This CDR3 region has 11 residues. The CDR3 here is CASSNYREAFF. CDR3 nucleotides: TGTGCCAGCAGCAATTACCGTGAAGCTTTCTTT.

This clone was found once. V usage is TRBV27 and J usage is TRBJ2-3, with D possibly matching TRBD2 (6 bases). The CDR3 sequence is 14 residues long. Germline V gene sequence: CDR1 MNHEY, CDR2 SMNVEV (reference sequence). V dropped 8 bases and J dropped 4 bases, with 16 bases sitting between them. CDR3 nucleotide sequence: TGTGCCAGCGGGGACTTCTCTCCGGCAGATACGCAGTATTTT. It yields the protein CASGDFSPADTQYF.

This chain joins TRBV6-1 and TRBJ1-2, with 9 bases fitting TRBD1. V shed 1 base, J shed 4 bases, and the junction held 4 bases outside the gene matches. This CDR3 is built from 15 residues. Per the germline V gene, CDR1 is MNHNS and CDR2 is SASEGT. The CDR3 nucleotides read TGTGCCAGCAGTGAAGGGACAGGGGCTCCCTATGGCTACACCTTC. It yields the protein CASSEGTGAPYGYTF.

This rearrangement joins TRBV19 to TRBJ1-1; 8 nucleotides agree with TRBD1. In germline, CDR1 is LNHDA, CDR2 SQIVND (reference sequence). This CDR3 is built from 14 residues. Unmatched junction bases numbered 4, after V lost 3 bases and J lost 4 bases. CDR3: CASSIGDRTTEAFF. CDR3 DNA sequence: TGTGCCAGTAGTATTGGGGACAGGACCACTGAAGCTTTCTTT.

This clone was seen a single time. The chain joins TRBV23-1 to TRBJ2-5; no clear D. TRBV23-1 is sorted into the ORF group, with uncertain function. This CDR3 has 14 amino acids. V was clipped by 3 bases and J by 5 bases, with 13 bases between them. The DNA of the CDR3 is TGCGCCAGCAGTCATCCGGCTATCCGGGAGACCCAGTACTTC. Protein sequence: CASSHPAIRETQYF.

The gene calls are TRBV10-1 and TRBJ2-3; possibly TRBD2 for D (5 bases). This CDR3 has 17 residues. Germline CDR1 WNHNN, CDR2 SYGVQD (reference sequence). Trimming took 0 bases from V and 0 from J, leaving 13 bases between them. The CDR3 is CASSESSASSSTDTQYF. In DNA, the CDR3 is TGCGCCAGCAGTGAGTCGAGCGCTAGCTCTAGCACAGATACGCAGTATTTT.

The chain couples TRBV5-1 to TRBJ2-1, with TRBD1 as a possible D gene (6 bases). The CDR3 has 15 residues. CDR1 SGHRS and CDR2 YFSETQ come from the germline V gene. Deletions cut 2 bases from V and 5 bases from J, with 14 bases between. CDR3 loop: CASSFGGGDDNEQFF. The CDR3 DNA reads TGCGCCAGCAGCTTCGGTGGGGGCGATGACAATGAGCAGTTCTTC. The full variable domain, its missing parts supplied by reference TRBV5-1 and TRBJ2-1, is KAGVTQTPRYLIKTRGQQVTLSCSPISGHRSVSWYQQTPGQGLQFLFEYFSETQRNKGNFPGRFSGRQFSNSRSEMNVSTLELGDSALYLCASSFGGGDDNEQFFGPGTRLTVL.

This clone was seen just once. The chain joins TRBV2 to TRBJ1-2, with D possibly TRBD1 on 5 matching bases. V was shortened by 10 bases and J by 4 bases, with 16 bases between the two germline ends. The CDR3 loop spans 13 amino acids. CDR1 and CDR2 (germline): SNHLY, FYNNEI. The CDR3 is CANVDRGSYGYTF. CDR3 DNA sequence: TGTGCCAATGTGGATAGGGGTAGCTATGGCTACACCTTC.